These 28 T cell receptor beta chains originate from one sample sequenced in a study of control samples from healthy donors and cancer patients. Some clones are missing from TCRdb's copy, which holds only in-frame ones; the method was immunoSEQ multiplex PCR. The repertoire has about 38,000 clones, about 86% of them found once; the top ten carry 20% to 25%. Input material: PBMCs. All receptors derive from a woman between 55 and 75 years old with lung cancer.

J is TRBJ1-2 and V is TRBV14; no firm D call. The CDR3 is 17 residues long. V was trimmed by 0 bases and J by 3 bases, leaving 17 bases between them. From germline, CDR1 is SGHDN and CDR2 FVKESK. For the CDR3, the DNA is TGTGCCAGCAGCCAAGATCACGGGAGGGCGAGTTACTATGGCTACACCTTC. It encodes CASSQDHGRASYYGYTF.

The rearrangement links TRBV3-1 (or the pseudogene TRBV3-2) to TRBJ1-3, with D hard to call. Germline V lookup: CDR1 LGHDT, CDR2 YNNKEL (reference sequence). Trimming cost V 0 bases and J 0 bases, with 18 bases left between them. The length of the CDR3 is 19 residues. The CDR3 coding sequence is TGTGCCAGCAGCCAAGAATTTATTGACAAGATGAGCTCTGGAAACACCATATATTTT. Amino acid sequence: CASSQEFIDKMSSGNTIYF.

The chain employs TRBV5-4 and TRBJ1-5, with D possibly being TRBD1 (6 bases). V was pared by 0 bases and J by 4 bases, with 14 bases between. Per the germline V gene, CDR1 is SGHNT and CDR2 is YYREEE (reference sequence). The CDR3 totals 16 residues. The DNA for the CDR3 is TGTGCCAGCAGCTTGGGGGGGCAGGCTAGTAATCAGCCCCAGCATTTT. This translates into CASSLGGQASNQPQHF.

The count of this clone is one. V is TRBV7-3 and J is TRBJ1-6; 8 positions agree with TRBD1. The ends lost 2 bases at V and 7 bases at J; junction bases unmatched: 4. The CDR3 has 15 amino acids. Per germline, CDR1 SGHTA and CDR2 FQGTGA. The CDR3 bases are TGTGCCAGCAGCTTACAGGGGGCCTTGAATTCACCCCTCCACTTT. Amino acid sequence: CASSLQGALNSPLHF.

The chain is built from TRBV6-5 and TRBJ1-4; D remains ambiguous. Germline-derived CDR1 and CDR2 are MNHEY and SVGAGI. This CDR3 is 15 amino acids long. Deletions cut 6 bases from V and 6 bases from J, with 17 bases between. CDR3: CASSLEGYRHEKLFF. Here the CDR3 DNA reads TGTGCCAGCAGCCTGGAGGGTTACAGACATGAAAAACTGTTTTTT.

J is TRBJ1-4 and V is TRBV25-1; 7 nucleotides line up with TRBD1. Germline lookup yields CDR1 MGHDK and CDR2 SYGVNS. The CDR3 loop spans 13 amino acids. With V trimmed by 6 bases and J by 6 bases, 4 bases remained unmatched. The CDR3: CASRGQDHEKLFF. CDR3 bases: TGTGCCAGCAGAGGACAGGACCATGAAAAACTGTTTTTT.

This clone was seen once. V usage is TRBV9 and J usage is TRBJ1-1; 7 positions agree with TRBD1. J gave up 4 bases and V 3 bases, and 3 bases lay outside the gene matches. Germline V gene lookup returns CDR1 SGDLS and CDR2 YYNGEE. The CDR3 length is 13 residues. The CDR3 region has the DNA TGTGCCAGCAGCGAGACAGGGACCACTGAAGCTTTCTTT. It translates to CASSETGTTEAFF.

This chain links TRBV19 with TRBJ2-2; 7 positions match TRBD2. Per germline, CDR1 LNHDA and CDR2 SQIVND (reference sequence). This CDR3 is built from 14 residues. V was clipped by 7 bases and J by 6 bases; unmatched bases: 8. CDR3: CASNPGLPAGELFF. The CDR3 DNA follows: TGTGCCAGTAACCCGGGACTACCGGCCGGGGAGCTGTTTTTT.

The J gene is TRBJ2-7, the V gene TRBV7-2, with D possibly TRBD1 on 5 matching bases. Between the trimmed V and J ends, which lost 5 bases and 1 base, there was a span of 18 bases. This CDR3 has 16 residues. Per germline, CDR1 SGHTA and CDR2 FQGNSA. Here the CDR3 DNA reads TGTGCCAGCAGCCCAGACCGGGTGACAGCTTCCTACGAGCAGTACTTC. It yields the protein CASSPDRVTASYEQYF.

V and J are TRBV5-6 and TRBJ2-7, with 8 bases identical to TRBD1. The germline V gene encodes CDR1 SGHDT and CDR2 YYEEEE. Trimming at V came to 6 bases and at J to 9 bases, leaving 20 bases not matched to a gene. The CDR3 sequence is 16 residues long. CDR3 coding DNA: TGTGCCAGCACGAACAAAGCAGGGGGCTCCGGGTTGGTGCAGTACTTC. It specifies CASTNKAGGSGLVQYF. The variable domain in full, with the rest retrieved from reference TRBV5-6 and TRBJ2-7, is DAGVTQSPTHLIKTRGQQVTLRCSPKSGHDTVSWYQQALGQGPQFIFQYYEEEERQRGNFPDRFSGHQFPNYSSELNVNALLLGDSALYLCASTNKAGGSGLVQYFGPGTRLTVT.

CDR3 coding DNA: TGTGCCAGCAGCTTGACAGGGGTGGATGGCACTGAAGCTTTCTTT. Protein: CASSLTGVDGTEAFF. The rearrangement links TRBV11-2 to TRBJ1-1; 8 bases fit TRBD1. The junction had 7 bases not matched to a gene; V was cut back by 3 bases and J by 4 bases. CDR3 length: 15 residues. CDR1 and CDR2 (germline): SGHAT, FQNNGV.

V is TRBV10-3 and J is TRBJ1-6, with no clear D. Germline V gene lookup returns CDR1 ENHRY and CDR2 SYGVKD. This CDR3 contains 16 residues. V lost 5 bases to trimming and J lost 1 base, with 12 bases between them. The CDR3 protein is CAISLYPGSYNSPLHF. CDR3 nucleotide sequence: TGTGCCATCAGTCTGTATCCGGGGTCCTATAATTCACCCCTCCACTTT.

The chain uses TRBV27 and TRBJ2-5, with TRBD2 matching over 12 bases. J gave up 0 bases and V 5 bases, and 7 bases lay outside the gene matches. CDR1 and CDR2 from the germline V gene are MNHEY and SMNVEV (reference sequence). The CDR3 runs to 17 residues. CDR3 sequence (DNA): TGTGCCAGCAGTCCGCCCACTAGCGGGAGGCACCAAGAGACCCAGTACTTC. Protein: CASSPPTSGRHQETQYF.

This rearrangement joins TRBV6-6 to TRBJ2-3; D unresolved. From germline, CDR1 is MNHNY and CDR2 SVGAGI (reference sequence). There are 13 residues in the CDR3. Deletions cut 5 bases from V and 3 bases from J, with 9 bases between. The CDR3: CASSQTGTDTQYF. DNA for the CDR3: TGTGCCAGCAGTCAAACGGGTACAGATACGCAGTATTTT.

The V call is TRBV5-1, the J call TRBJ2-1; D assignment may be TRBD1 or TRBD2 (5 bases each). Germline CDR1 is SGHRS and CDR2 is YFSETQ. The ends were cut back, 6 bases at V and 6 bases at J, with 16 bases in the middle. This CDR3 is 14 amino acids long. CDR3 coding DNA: TGCGCCAGCACCTCGGGACCAGGCGCCAATGAGCAGTTCTTC. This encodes CASTSGPGANEQFF. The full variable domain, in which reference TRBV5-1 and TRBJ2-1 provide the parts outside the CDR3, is KAGVTQTPRYLIKTRGQQVTLSCSPISGHRSVSWYQQTPGQGLQFLFEYFSETQRNKGNFPGRFSGRQFSNSRSEMNVSTLELGDSALYLCASTSGPGANEQFFGPGTRLTVL.

Here the CDR3 reads CSASSAGNGYTF. The CDR3 nucleotides read TGCAGTGCTAGTTCCGCAGGGAATGGCTACACCTTC. The V call is TRBV20-1, the J call TRBJ1-2, with a weak D call TRBD1 (5 bases). The CDR3 covers 12 residues. V was trimmed by 3 bases and J by 6 bases, leaving 11 bases between them. Looked up from germline, CDR1 is DFQATT and CDR2 is SNEGSKA (reference sequence).

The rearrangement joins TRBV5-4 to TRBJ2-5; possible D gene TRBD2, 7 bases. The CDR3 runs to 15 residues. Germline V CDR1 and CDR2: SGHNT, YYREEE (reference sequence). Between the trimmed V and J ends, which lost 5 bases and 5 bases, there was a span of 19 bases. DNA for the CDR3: TGTGCCAGCAGGAGAGGGGGGGTTCTCCGGGAGACCCAGTACTTC. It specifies CASRRGGVLRETQYF.

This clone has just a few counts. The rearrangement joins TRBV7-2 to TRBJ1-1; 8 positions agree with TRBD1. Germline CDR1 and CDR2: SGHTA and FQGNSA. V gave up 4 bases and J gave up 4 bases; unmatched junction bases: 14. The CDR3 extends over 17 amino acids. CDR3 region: CASSSQQGESMGTEAFF. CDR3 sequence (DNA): TGTGCCAGCAGCTCGCAACAGGGGGAAAGTATGGGCACTGAAGCTTTCTTT.

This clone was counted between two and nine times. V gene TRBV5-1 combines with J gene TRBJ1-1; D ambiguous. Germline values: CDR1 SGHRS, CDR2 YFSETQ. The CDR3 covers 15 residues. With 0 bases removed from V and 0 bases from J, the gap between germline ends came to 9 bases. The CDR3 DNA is TGCGCCAGCAGCTTGGCCCCAGGTATGAACACTGAAGCTTTCTTT. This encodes CASSLAPGMNTEAFF.

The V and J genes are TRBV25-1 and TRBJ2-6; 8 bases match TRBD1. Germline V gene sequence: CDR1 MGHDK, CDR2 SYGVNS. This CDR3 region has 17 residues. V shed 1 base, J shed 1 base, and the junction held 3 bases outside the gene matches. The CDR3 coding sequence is TGTGCCAGCAGTGAATTAAGGACAGGGTCTGGGGCCAACGTCCTGACTTTC. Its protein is CASSELRTGSGANVLTF.

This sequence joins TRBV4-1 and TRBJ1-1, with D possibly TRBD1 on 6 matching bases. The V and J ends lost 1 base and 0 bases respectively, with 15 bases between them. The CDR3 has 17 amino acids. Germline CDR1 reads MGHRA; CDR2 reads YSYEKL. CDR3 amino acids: CASSQGGPGALNTEAFF. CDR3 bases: TGCGCCAGCAGCCAAGGGGGACCGGGGGCCTTGAACACTGAAGCTTTCTTT.

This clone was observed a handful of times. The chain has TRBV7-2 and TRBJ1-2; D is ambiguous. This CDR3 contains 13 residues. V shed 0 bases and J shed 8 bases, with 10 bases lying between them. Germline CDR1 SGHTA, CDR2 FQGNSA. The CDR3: CASSLASTGGYTF. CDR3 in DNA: TGTGCCAGCAGCTTAGCCTCGACCGGGGGCTACACCTTC.

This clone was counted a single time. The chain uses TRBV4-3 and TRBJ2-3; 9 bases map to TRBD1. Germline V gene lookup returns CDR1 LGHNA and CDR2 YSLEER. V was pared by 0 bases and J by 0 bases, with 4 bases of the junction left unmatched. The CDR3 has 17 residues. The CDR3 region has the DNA TGCGCCAGCAGCCAAGACCCACAGGGGGCCAGCACAGATACGCAGTATTTT. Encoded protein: CASSQDPQGASTDTQYF.

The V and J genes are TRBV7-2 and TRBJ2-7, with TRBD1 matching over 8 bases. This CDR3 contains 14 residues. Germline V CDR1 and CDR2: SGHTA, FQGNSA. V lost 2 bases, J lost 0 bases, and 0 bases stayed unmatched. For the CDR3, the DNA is TGTGCCAGCAGCTTACAGGGGGCCTCCTACGAGCAGTACTTC. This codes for CASSLQGASYEQYF.

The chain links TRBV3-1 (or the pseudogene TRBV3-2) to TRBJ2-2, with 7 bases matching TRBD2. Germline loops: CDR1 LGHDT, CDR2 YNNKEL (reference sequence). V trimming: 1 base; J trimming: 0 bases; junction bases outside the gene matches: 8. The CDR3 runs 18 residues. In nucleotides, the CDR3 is TGTGCCAGCAGCCAAGGGGGAGGGAGCGGGTCGAACACCGGGGAGCTGTTTTTT. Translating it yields CASSQGGGSGSNTGELFF.

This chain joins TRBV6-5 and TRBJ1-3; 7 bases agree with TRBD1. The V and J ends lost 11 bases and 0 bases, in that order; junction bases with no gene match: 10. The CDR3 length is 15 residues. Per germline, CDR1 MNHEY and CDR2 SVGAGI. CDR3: CAASLTGNSGNTIYF. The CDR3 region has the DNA TGTGCCGCATCTCTGACAGGGAACTCTGGAAACACCATATATTTT.

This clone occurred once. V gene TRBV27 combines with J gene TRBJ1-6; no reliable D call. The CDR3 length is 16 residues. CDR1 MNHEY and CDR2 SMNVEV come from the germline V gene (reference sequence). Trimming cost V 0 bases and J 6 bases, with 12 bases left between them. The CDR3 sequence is CASSLSASRPNSPLHF. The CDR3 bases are TGTGCCAGCAGTTTATCCGCGTCAAGACCTAATTCACCCCTCCACTTT.

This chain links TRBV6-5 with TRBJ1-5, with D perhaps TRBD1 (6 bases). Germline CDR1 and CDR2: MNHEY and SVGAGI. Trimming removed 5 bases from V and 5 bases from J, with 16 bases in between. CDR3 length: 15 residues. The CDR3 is CASSKLGRGHQPQHF. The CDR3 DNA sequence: TGTGCCAGCAGTAAGTTAGGCAGGGGTCATCAGCCCCAGCATTTT.